These 22 T cell receptor beta chains came from one sample sequenced in a study of cytomegalovirus exposure and HLA in healthy donors. 60 Vbeta and 13 Jbeta primers were used in PCR. TCRdb keeps only in-frame clones here, not all; method: immunoSEQ multiplex PCR. Among 150,000 to 200,000 clones listed, 60% to 85% were seen once. The source material was PBMCs. The receptor set was obtained from a woman between 25 and 40 years old in good health and CMV-seronegative.

The gene calls are TRBV30 and TRBJ2-3, with a tentative D call TRBD2 (6 bases). CDR3 size: 16 residues. Trimming left V 3 bases short and J 3 bases short, with 19 bases between. Germline V CDR1 and CDR2: GTSNPN, SVGIG (reference sequence). The CDR3 here is CAWRGNSAGLTDTQYF. The CDR3 nucleotides read TGTGCCTGGAGGGGTAACAGCGCGGGGTTGACAGATACGCAGTATTTT.

Only a few counts were recorded for this clone. This chain connects TRBV19 to TRBJ1-4; 7 positions match TRBD1. The J segment lost 4 bases and the V segment lost 3 bases, leaving 2 bases of the junction unmatched. Germline V CDR1 and CDR2: LNHDA, SQIVND (reference sequence). This CDR3 is built from 14 residues. This CDR3 is CASSMDRHNEKLFF. Written as DNA, the CDR3 is TGTGCCAGTAGTATGGACAGGCATAATGAAAAACTGTTTTTT.

The rearrangement joins TRBV7-2 to TRBJ1-1; no reliable D call. CDR3 length: 14 residues. V was shortened by 3 bases and J by 1 base, with 9 bases between the two germline ends. Germline loops: CDR1 SGHTA, CDR2 FQGNSA. CDR3 region: CASSLFGTNTEAFF. CDR3 nucleotides: TGTGCCAGCAGCTTGTTTGGCACGAACACTGAAGCTTTCTTT.

The chain couples TRBV5-8 to TRBJ1-5; 7 nucleotides line up with TRBD1. Germline V gene sequence: CDR1 SGHTS, CDR2 YDEGEE. The CDR3 consists of 18 residues. Trimming took 4 bases from V and 0 from J; bases not matched to a gene: 13. The CDR3 is CASSAQGLGGFSNQPQHF. The CDR3 nucleotides read TGTGCCAGCAGCGCACAGGGGTTGGGGGGTTTTAGCAATCAGCCCCAGCATTTT.

The chain couples TRBV5-1 to TRBJ1-3; D unresolved. In germline, CDR1 is SGHRS, CDR2 YFSETQ. This CDR3 comprises 15 residues. Trimming pared 4 bases from V and 2 bases from J, leaving 13 bases between. The CDR3, as DNA: TGCGCCAGCAGCAACGCCCCTACGACTGGAAACACCATATATTTT. Amino acid sequence: CASSNAPTTGNTIYF.

This clone was picked up a small number of times. V and J are TRBV27 and TRBJ1-2; D is uncertain. Trimming took off 4 bases at V and 2 bases at J, with 11 bases between the two ends. The CDR3 extends over 14 amino acids. Germline lookup yields CDR1 MNHEY and CDR2 SMNVEV (reference sequence). The CDR3 spells CASSSAGGNYGYTF. In DNA, the CDR3 is TGTGCCAGCAGTTCGGCCGGCGGCAACTATGGCTACACCTTC.

The CDR3 coding sequence is TGTGCCATCAGCCCCGCAGGCACCGGGGAGCTGTTTTTT. This gives the protein CAISPAGTGELFF. The rearrangement uses TRBV10-3 and TRBJ2-2; D unresolved. Germline V gives CDR1 ENHRY, CDR2 SYGVKD. This CDR3 has 13 residues. The V and J ends lost 6 bases and 4 bases respectively, with 9 bases between them.

J is TRBJ1-2 and V is TRBV27; 10 nucleotides match TRBD1. J gave up 4 bases and V 6 bases, and 8 bases lay outside the gene matches. Germline V gene sequence: CDR1 MNHEY, CDR2 SMNVEV (reference sequence). The CDR3 has 15 amino acids. The CDR3 DNA follows: TGTGCCAGCAGAAAGACAGGGGGCGCTTCCTATGGCTACACCTTC. Amino acids: CASRKTGGASYGYTF.

This clone occurred once. The chain carries TRBV4-1 and TRBJ1-4; D is uncertain. Germline assignment: CDR1 MGHRA and CDR2 YSYEKL. The CDR3 is 16 residues long. V dropped 7 bases and J dropped 0 bases, with 15 bases sitting between them. CDR3 nucleotides: TGCGCCAGCACGGCCCGGGAGGGAGCAACTAATGAAAAACTGTTTTTT. Its translation is CASTAREGATNEKLFF.

The chain is built from TRBV6-5 and TRBJ2-1; the match to TRBD1 covers 9 bases. The CDR3 runs 12 residues. Germline CDR1 is MNHEY and CDR2 is SVGAGI. V dropped 4 bases and J dropped 8; count of bases not matched to a gene: 0. The CDR3 nucleotides read TGTGCCAGCAGTTGGACAGGGGATGAGCAGTTCTTC. Protein: CASSWTGDEQFF.

This clone occurred a few times. J is TRBJ1-1 and V is TRBV27, with 7 bases matching TRBD1. The trim removed 8 bases at V and 1 base at J, leaving 4 bases unmatched. Per germline, CDR1 MNHEY and CDR2 SMNVEV (reference sequence). The CDR3 loop spans 13 amino acids. The CDR3 loop reads CASRYRGNTEAFF. The DNA for the CDR3 is TGTGCCAGCCGCTACAGGGGGAACACTGAAGCTTTCTTT.

The sample holds a few counts of this clone. The chain uses TRBV10-3 and TRBJ2-7; 16 nucleotides align to TRBD2. Germline values: CDR1 ENHRY, CDR2 SYGVKD. The CDR3 totals 17 residues. V lost 4 bases and J lost 4; bases outside the gene matches: 7. DNA of the CDR3: TGTGCCATCAGTGGAATCGGGACTAGCGGGGGGGTATACGAGCAGTACTTC. It yields the protein CAISGIGTSGGVYEQYF.

The V gene is TRBV5-4, the J gene TRBJ1-2; weak D call: TRBD1 (6 bases). Trimming took off 9 bases at V and 2 bases at J, with 11 bases between the two ends. The CDR3 has 12 residues. Germline values: CDR1 SGHNT, CDR2 YYREEE (reference sequence). Here the CDR3 reads CAMTGTNYGYTF. DNA for the CDR3: TGTGCCATGACAGGCACAAACTATGGCTACACCTTC.

V and J are TRBV27 and TRBJ2-1; 11 bases map to TRBD2. CDR1 is MNHEY and CDR2 is SMNVEV in the germline V gene (reference sequence). The CDR3 is 15 amino acids. The V gene end was trimmed by 5 bases and the J gene end by 2 bases; junction bases not matched to a gene: 2. The CDR3 DNA sequence: TGTGCCAGCAGTCCGGGACTAGCGGCCTACAATGAGCAGTTCTTC. Amino acid sequence: CASSPGLAAYNEQFF.

The chain couples TRBV11-3 to TRBJ2-1, with TRBD2 identical over 13 bases. Looked up from germline, CDR1 is SGHNT and CDR2 is YENEEA. Trimming cost V 5 bases and J 5 bases; bases outside gene matches: 3. The CDR3 loop spans 15 amino acids. The CDR3: CASSQGLAGNNEQFF. The CDR3 coding sequence is TGTGCCAGCAGCCAGGGACTAGCGGGGAACAATGAGCAGTTCTTC. The complete variable domain, with remaining parts taken from reference TRBV11-3 and TRBJ2-1, reads EAGVVQSPRYKIIEKKQPVAFWCNPISGHNTLYWYLQNLGQGPELLIRYENEEAVDDSQLPKDRFSAERLKGVDSTLKIQPAELGDSAVYLCASSQGLAGNNEQFFGPGTRLTVL.

The rearrangement links TRBV7-8 to TRBJ2-3; D is ambiguous. This CDR3 contains 14 residues. Germline V lookup: CDR1 SGHVS, CDR2 FQNEAQ. Trimming stripped 1 base from V and 0 bases from J, with 5 bases between. The CDR3 spells CASSLGASTDTQYF. CDR3 nucleotide sequence: TGTGCCAGCAGCTTAGGCGCTAGCACAGATACGCAGTATTTT.

This chain connects TRBV14 to TRBJ1-1, with 7 bases lining up with TRBD1. V was clipped by 4 bases and J by 0 bases; unmatched bases: 8. The CDR3 has 16 residues. CDR1 and CDR2 from the germline V gene are SGHDN and FVKESK. The CDR3: CASSLPTGRVNTEAFF. The CDR3 bases are TGTGCCAGCAGCCTCCCGACAGGGAGAGTGAACACTGAAGCTTTCTTT.

CDR3 loop: CASSLLQGAGNTIYF. CDR3 bases: TGCGCCAGCAGCTTATTACAGGGGGCTGGAAACACCATATATTTT. This sequence joins TRBV5-1 and TRBJ1-3; 8 positions match TRBD1. The V gene's germline CDR1 is SGHRS and CDR2 YFSETQ. CDR3 size: 15 residues. The V and J ends lost 2 bases and 2 bases, in that order; junction bases with no gene match: 3.

The chain employs TRBV10-3 and TRBJ2-3; TRBD2 agrees at 12 bases. This CDR3 is built from 16 residues. The junction had 10 bases not matched to a gene; V was cut back by 11 bases and J by 1 base. Germline V gene lookup returns CDR1 ENHRY and CDR2 SYGVKD. In DNA, the CDR3 is TGTGCCGGCGGGGCTAGCGGGGGGGCCGGCACAGATACGCAGTATTTT. Translation: CAGGASGGAGTDTQYF.

This chain connects TRBV5-1 to TRBJ1-1; a weak D match, TRBD1 (5 bases). Trimming took off 3 bases at V and 8 bases at J, with 8 bases between the two ends. Germline V gives CDR1 SGHRS, CDR2 YFSETQ. The CDR3 has 11 amino acids. CDR3 region: CASSSTGEAFF. DNA of the CDR3: TGCGCCAGCAGCTCTACAGGAGAAGCTTTCTTT.

The chain links TRBV28 to TRBJ2-4; the match to TRBD1 covers 9 bases. Germline-derived CDR1 and CDR2 are MDHEN and SYDVKM. The CDR3 spans 15 residues. V lost 5 bases to trimming and J lost 7 bases; unmatched junction nucleotides: 9. This CDR3 is CASSPPGTGPNIQYF. CDR3 DNA: TGTGCCAGCAGTCCCCCGGGGACAGGGCCGAACATTCAGTACTTC. Full variable domain (rest looked up from reference TRBV28 and TRBJ2-4): DVKVTQSSRYLVKRTGEKVFLECVQDMDHENMFWYRQDPGLGLRLIYFSYDVKMKEKGDIPEGYSVSREKKERFSLILESASTNQTSMYLCASSPPGTGPNIQYFGAGTRLSVL.

The CDR3, as DNA: TGTGCCAGCAGTGGGCTGAGGGTCGCTGAGCAGTTCTTC. It codes for CASSGLRVAEQFF. The rearrangement joins TRBV6-1 to TRBJ2-1; D possibly corresponds to TRBD2 (5 bases). The CDR3 is made up of 13 amino acids. The germline V gene has CDR1 MNHNS and CDR2 SASEGT. V was pared by 4 bases and J by 9 bases, with 13 bases between.